Listed below are T cell receptor beta chains from one sample, sequenced in a study of CD8+CD57+ T cells in acquired aplastic anemia. Using its own MiXCR run on the reads, TCRdb lists one record per CDR3 protein. The profile shows approximately 190,000 distinct CDR3 sequences, nearly 50% of them singletons. The specimen sequenced was sorted CD4+, CD8+, or CD8+CD57+ T cells (not recorded which) from PBMCs. Receptors were obtained from a human donor with aplastic anemia. Both conserved end residues are trimmed from each CDR3. The D gene is left open where the match is weak.

NA	TRBV4-1	TRBJ1-5	ASSQDAPGLQPQH
TRBD1	TRBV29-1	TRBJ1-2	GTGQGDYGYT
NA	TRBV30	TRBJ2-7	AWSGTPYEQY
NA	TRBV25-1	TRBJ1-1	ASSLQGRTEAF
TRBD2	TRBV2	TRBJ2-7	ASSVGGGEYEQY
NA	TRBV19	TRBJ1-1	ASSGRGNTEAF
NA	TRBV6-2/TRBV6-3	TRBJ2-7	ASSYSRKEQY
NA	TRBV11-2	TRBJ2-3	ASSPTGGADTQY
NA	TRBV20-1	TRBJ2-7	SARDRGRHYEQY
NA	TRBV20-1	TRBJ1-5	SVEGVFDSNQPQH
NA	TRBV19	TRBJ2-7	ASSPSAGWIEQY
NA	TRBV15	TRBJ2-2	ATSRRRSNTGELF
TRBD2	TRBV10-3	TRBJ2-1	AISGHASGEGNEQF
NA	TRBV28	TRBJ1-5	ASSSPNDSSQH
NA	TRBV11-2	TRBJ2-4	ASSLRSASAASKNIQY
NA	TRBV12-3/TRBV12-4	TRBJ1-6	ASSRETCLYSPLH
NA	TRBV19	TRBJ1-5	ASSIGQYQPQH
NA	TRBV7-2	TRBJ1-1	ASSSGVGTEAF
TRBD2	TRBV2	TRBJ2-5	ASGLGLAFETQY
TRBD1	TRBV5-1	TRBJ2-1	ASTQQGSSYNEQF
NA	TRBV2	TRBJ2-5	ASVRLVQETQY
TRBD2	TRBV12-3/TRBV12-4	TRBJ2-1	ASSFNRLAGISEQF
TRBD2	TRBV10-2	TRBJ2-1	ASRRRRGGLIIGNEQF
TRBD2	TRBV7-2	TRBJ2-1	ASSSWGAGGPYNEQF
NA	TRBV10-3	TRBJ1-1	AISEEGHNEAF
NA	TRBV25-1	TRBJ2-7	ASSEFRGTYEQY
TRBD1	TRBV15	TRBJ1-2	ATSRDRGTNYGYT
NA	TRBV19	TRBJ2-7	ASSIRADSWERY
TRBD2	TRBV9	TRBJ2-1	ASSVDSGRVREQF
NA	TRBV25-1	TRBJ2-2	ASSDPGGDTGELF
TRBD1	TRBV15	TRBJ1-1	ATSSHRGDTEAF
NA	TRBV7-7	TRBJ2-7	ASSLSPEQY
NA	TRBV29-1	TRBJ2-3	SVEGSAVSTDTQY
NA	TRBV20-1	TRBJ2-7	SARAAYEQY
NA	TRBV10-3	TRBJ2-3	AISQGTDTQY
TRBD2	TRBV7-8	TRBJ2-7	ASSWTSGTYEQY
NA	TRBV4-1	TRBJ2-7	ASSQVTYEQY
NA	TRBV24-1	TRBJ1-2	ATSDLGLDYGYT
NA	TRBV2	TRBJ1-6	ASSVQVGSPLH
NA	TRBV6-2/TRBV6-3	TRBJ2-7	ASSFLGLGPREGEQY
NA	TRBV10-1	TRBJ1-2	ASSDWGGRLSYT
TRBD2	TRBV6-1	TRBJ2-5	ASSEAPGGAGNQETQY
TRBD1	TRBV7-8	TRBJ1-6	ASSLRQGNNSPLH
TRBD1	TRBV9	TRBJ2-5	ASSVDRGQETQY
NA	TRBV25-1	TRBJ2-3	ARRAHRTDTDTQY
NA	TRBV29-1	TRBJ1-2	SACKTSGPYYGYT
TRBD1	TRBV6-5	TRBJ2-5	ASSSLGDSQETQY
NA	TRBV11-1	TRBJ2-3	ASSLNYGNTDTQY
NA	TRBV20-1	TRBJ1-5	SALKTDIQPQH
TRBD1	TRBV24-1	TRBJ2-6	ATSDGTGLSGANVLT
NA	TRBV7-2	TRBJ1-1	ASSSRVGTEAF
NA	TRBV11-3	TRBJ2-7	ASSSPGLSEQY
NA	TRBV7-8	TRBJ2-2	ASSTGHPNTGELF
NA	TRBV14	TRBJ1-4	ASSQVAEKLF
TRBD1	TRBV2	TRBJ1-2	ASTWDRSRNT
NA	TRBV10-3	TRBJ1-6	AISEGQPLQLCSYNSPLH